These 23 T cell receptor beta chains were sequenced from one sample in a study of T cells in Graves' hyperthyroidism and ophthalmopathy. It was RNA transcripts that yielded the amplified TCR beta CDR3 regions. Using the HTBI primer set, a first-round RT-PCR was run on the TCR CDR3. From the multiplex PCR reads, TCRdb called clonotypes with MiXCR, one entry per CDR3 protein. The sample shows approximately 600,000 distinct CDR3 sequences, 14% of them seen only once. The sample taken for sequencing was blood. Receptors were obtained from a woman aged 30 to 39 with Graves' hyperthyroidism that later progressed to Graves' ophthalmopathy.

This clonotype was recorded many times. The gene calls are TRBV12-3 or TRBV12-4 and TRBJ2-7; possible D gene TRBD2, 6 bases. V dropped 3 bases and J dropped 4 bases, with 13 bases sitting between them. The CDR3 extends over 14 amino acids. In DNA form, the CDR3 reads TGTGCCAGCAGTTTTGGGCGGGGAGGTTACGAGCAGTACTTC. Protein sequence: CASSFGRGGYEQYF.

This clonotype was observed many times. The chain carries TRBV20-1 and TRBJ2-3; tentatively, D is TRBD1 or TRBD2 (5 bases each). V was cut by 2 bases and J by 0 bases, with 12 bases left in between. The CDR3 covers 15 residues. CDR1 and CDR2 (germline): DFQATT, SNEGSKA (reference sequence). In DNA form, the CDR3 reads TGCAGTGCTAGAAGGGACGGCTTGAGCACAGATACGCAGTATTTT. Protein: CSARRDGLSTDTQYF.

This chain joins TRBV6-1 and TRBJ2-7; D is perhaps TRBD1 (5 bases). The germline CDR1 and CDR2 sequences are MNHNS and SASEGT. V lost 5 bases, J lost 6 bases, and 11 bases lay in between. The CDR3 spans 12 residues. This CDR3 is CASSMTVPEQYF. The CDR3 nucleotides are TGTGCCAGCAGTATGACAGTACCCGAGCAGTACTTC.

This clonotype occurred many times. This chain links TRBV24-1 with TRBJ1-1; D is undetermined. With 2 bases removed from V and 1 base from J, the gap between germline ends came to 19 bases. The germline gives CDR1 KGHDR, CDR2 SFDVKD. The CDR3 has 18 amino acids. CDR3 amino acids: CATSDCREGRSGNTEAFF. DNA of the CDR3: TGTGCCACCAGTGATTGCCGGGAGGGTCGGTCCGGGAACACTGAAGCTTTCTTT.

This clonotype appeared a few times. The rearrangement joins TRBV27 to TRBJ2-2; D is possibly TRBD1 (5 bases). The V gene lost 2 bases and the J gene lost 9 bases, with 13 bases spanning the gap. CDR3 length equals 14 residues. From germline, CDR1 is MNHEY and CDR2 SMNVEV (reference sequence). In DNA form, the CDR3 reads TGTGCCAGCAGTTTAGGGGCTAAAGGGAGGGAGCTGTTTTTT. This encodes CASSLGAKGRELFF.

This clonotype was found once. The chain uses TRBV12-5 and TRBJ2-2, with TRBD2 as a possible D gene (7 bases). Trimming stripped 0 bases from V and 6 bases from J, with 11 bases between. In germline, CDR1 is LGHNT, CDR2 FRNRAP. The CDR3 has 15 amino acids. The CDR3 DNA reads as TGTGCTAGTGGTTTGGTACTAGGGGGGGCCGGGGAGCTGTTTTTT. Protein sequence: CASGLVLGGAGELFF.

This chain links TRBV9 with TRBJ2-2; 7 bases agree with TRBD1. The CDR3 is made up of 16 amino acids. Germline-derived CDR1 and CDR2 are SGDLS and YYNGEE. V shed 4 bases, J shed 7 bases, and the junction held 13 bases outside the gene matches. The chain's CDR3 is CASSPSPDRVNGELFF. The CDR3 nucleotides read TGTGCCAGCAGCCCCTCCCCCGACAGGGTCAACGGGGAGCTGTTTTTT.

V is TRBV9 and J is TRBJ1-2; 7 bases are a match to TRBD1. This CDR3 is built from 12 residues. Germline CDR1 SGDLS, CDR2 YYNGEE. V lost 7 bases, J lost 8 bases, and 8 bases stayed unmatched. The CDR3 reads CASHDRVKGYTF. The CDR3 DNA is TGTGCCAGCCACGACAGGGTTAAGGGCTACACCTTC.

This clonotype occurred a few times. The chain has TRBV20-1 and TRBJ2-2; D call uncertain. The CDR3 has 14 amino acids. With 5 bases removed from V and 2 bases from J, the gap between germline ends came to 12 bases. CDR1 is DFQATT, CDR2 SNEGSKA, per germline (reference sequence). The CDR3, as DNA: TGCAGTGCTCCTAGGGCTGGTAACACCGGGGAGCTGTTTTTT. Amino acids: CSAPRAGNTGELFF.

The chain has TRBV24-1 and TRBJ2-1; 8 bases fit TRBD2. The length of the CDR3 is 19 residues. The V gene end was trimmed by 4 bases and the J gene end by 2 bases; junction bases not matched to a gene: 15. The germline V gene has CDR1 KGHDR and CDR2 SFDVKD. The CDR3 region is CATSDPSGTGSGAYNEQFF. Here the CDR3 DNA reads TGTGCCACCAGTGACCCTTCGGGTACGGGTAGCGGGGCCTACAATGAGCAGTTCTTC.

The genes are TRBV28 and TRBJ2-7, with 9 bases that match TRBD1. Germline V CDR1 and CDR2: MDHEN, SYDVKM. V dropped 11 bases and J dropped 1; count of bases not matched to a gene: 3. CDR3 length: 12 amino acids. CDR3 loop: CAAGQGSYEQYF. CDR3 bases: TGTGCCGCAGGACAGGGGTCCTACGAGCAGTACTTC.

This clonotype was seen repeatedly, ten times or more. The chain uses TRBV20-1 and TRBJ1-6; 11 bases are a match to TRBD1. The junction had 8 bases not matched to a gene; V was cut back by 0 bases and J by 7 bases. The CDR3 consists of 17 residues. CDR1 is DFQATT and CDR2 is SNEGSKA in the germline V gene (reference sequence). CDR3 nucleotides: TGCAGTGCTAGAGATAGTCACGGACAGGGGGCAAATTCACCCCTCCACTTT. Residues: CSARDSHGQGANSPLHF.

In its sample, this clonotype was seen many times. V usage is TRBV7-9 and J usage is TRBJ2-3; D gene uncertain. Germline V gene lookup returns CDR1 SEHNR and CDR2 FQNEAQ (reference sequence). This CDR3 spans 15 amino acids. Trimming left V 5 bases short and J 2 bases short, with 14 bases between. CDR3 sequence: CASSPHTEHTDTQYF. The DNA for the CDR3 is TGTGCCAGCAGCCCTCACACGGAGCACACAGATACGCAGTATTTT.

This clonotype was found many times. The genes are TRBV27 and TRBJ1-1, with D perhaps matching TRBD1 (5 bases). CDR1 and CDR2 from the germline V gene are MNHEY and SMNVEV (reference sequence). The CDR3 length is 12 residues. V gave up 4 bases and J gave up 8 bases, with 11 bases separating them. CDR3 sequence: CASSSGRTEAFF. The CDR3 DNA sequence: TGTGCCAGCAGTTCTGGCCGGACAGAAGCTTTCTTT.

This clonotype was recorded at least ten times. The chain's CDR3 is CTSWGVDYGYTF. Written as DNA, the CDR3 is TGTACCTCCTGGGGGGTTGACTATGGCTACACCTTC. The chain is built from TRBV6-1 and TRBJ1-2, with D possibly matching TRBD1 (5 bases). The CDR3 consists of 12 residues. From germline, CDR1 is MNHNS and CDR2 SASEGT.

The gene calls are TRBV7-6 and TRBJ2-2, with a weak D call TRBD2 (7 bases). The CDR3 spans 16 residues. V lost 6 bases, J lost 6 bases, and 20 bases lay in between. Germline V CDR1 and CDR2: SGHVS, FNYEAQ. Written as DNA, the CDR3 is TGTGCCAGCAGTCAATCTTGGGAGGGGGAGGCCGGGGAGCTGTTTTTT. As protein: CASSQSWEGEAGELFF.

V usage is TRBV20-1 and J usage is TRBJ2-2; D remains ambiguous. This CDR3 comprises 11 residues. Trimming shortened V by 7 bases and J by 1 base, and 4 bases separated the two germline ends. The germline gives CDR1 DFQATT, CDR2 SNEGSKA (reference sequence). CDR3 DNA sequence: TGCAGTGTTCAGAACACCGGGGAGCTGTTTTTT. It encodes CSVQNTGELFF.

In its sample, this clonotype was seen many times. The gene calls are TRBV30 and TRBJ2-7; a weak D match, TRBD1 (5 bases). Trimming took 5 bases from V and 3 from J, leaving 11 bases between them. CDR1 is GTSNPN, CDR2 SVGIG, per germline (reference sequence). The CDR3 consists of 12 residues. The CDR3 coding sequence is TGTGCCTGGGTTCCTACAGGCTACGAGCAGTACTTC. It is translated as CAWVPTGYEQYF.

There are many counts of this clonotype. This chain connects TRBV24-1 to TRBJ2-3; no clear D gene. The germline CDR1 and CDR2 sequences are KGHDR and SFDVKD. Trimming cost V 0 bases and J 5 bases, with 11 bases left between them. The CDR3 totals 15 residues. The CDR3 DNA is TGTGCCACCAGTGATTTGGAAGGCTTTGGAGATACGCAGTATTTT. This codes for CATSDLEGFGDTQYF.

This clonotype showed up many times. V is TRBV6-2 or TRBV6-3 and J is TRBJ1-5, with a tentative D call TRBD1 (5 bases). The CDR3 totals 15 residues. From germline, CDR1 is MNHEY and CDR2 SVGEGT. Trimming pared 2 bases from V and 7 bases from J, leaving 15 bases between. DNA of the CDR3: TGTGCCAGCAGTTACCGGGAAGCGGGGGGACAGCCCCAGCATTTT. It translates to CASSYREAGGQPQHF.

This clonotype has a count of ten or more. This sequence joins TRBV20-1 and TRBJ1-2; D not resolved. The ends were cut back, 7 bases at V and 6 bases at J, with 9 bases in the middle. The CDR3 covers 10 residues. The germline V gene has CDR1 DFQATT and CDR2 SNEGSKA (reference sequence). The DNA for the CDR3 is TGCAGTGGCCACAGCAATGGCTACACCTTC. It translates to CSGHSNGYTF.

CDR3: CASSLASPREQYF. The CDR3 coding sequence is TGTGCCAGCAGTTTGGCCTCACCTAGGGAGCAGTACTTC. The rearrangement joins TRBV28 to TRBJ2-7; D gene uncertain. The CDR3 totals 13 residues. V lost 3 bases, J lost 7 bases, and 13 bases lay in between. Germline V gene lookup returns CDR1 MDHEN and CDR2 SYDVKM.

The J gene is TRBJ1-1, the V gene TRBV6-1, with a weak D call TRBD1 (6 bases). Trimming left V 9 bases short and J 3 bases short, with 11 bases between. CDR1 is MNHNS and CDR2 is SASEGT in the germline V gene. The CDR3 runs to 12 residues. The CDR3 region has the DNA TGTGCCAGTCAACAGGGTTACACTGAAGCTTTCTTT. This sequence encodes CASQQGYTEAFF.